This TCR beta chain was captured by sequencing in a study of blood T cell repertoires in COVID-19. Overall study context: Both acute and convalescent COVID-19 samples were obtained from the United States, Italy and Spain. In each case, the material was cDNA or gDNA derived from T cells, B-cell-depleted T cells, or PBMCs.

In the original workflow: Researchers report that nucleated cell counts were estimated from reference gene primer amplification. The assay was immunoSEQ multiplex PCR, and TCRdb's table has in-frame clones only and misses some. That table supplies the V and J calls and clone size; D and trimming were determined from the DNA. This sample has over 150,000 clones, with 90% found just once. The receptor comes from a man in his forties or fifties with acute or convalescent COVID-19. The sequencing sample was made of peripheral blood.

The CDR3, as DNA: TGTGCCAGTCGACAGGCCTCGAGAAACACCATATATTTT. Amino acids: CASRQASRNTIYF. V gene TRBV27 combines with J gene TRBJ1-3, with a weak D call TRBD1 (6 bases). The CDR3 has 13 residues. V was trimmed by 9 bases and J by 5 bases, leaving 14 bases between them. Germline V gene data show CDR1 as MNHEY and CDR2 as SMNVEV (reference sequence).